This TCR beta chain was found in a study of cytomegalovirus exposure and HLA in healthy donors (dated by TCRdb to about 2017). About the full investigation: An earlier analysis of 587 of the donors reported about 260 Gb of sequence data and 95 million to 120 million unique TCR beta sequences obtained from about 200 million T cells. An early release covering just under 650 HLA-typed donors comprised 250 to 350 gigabases of sequencing data and 65 million to 100 million unique TCR sequences. Of the 398 genotyped donors, approximately 83% fell in the genetic ancestry cluster associated with self-reported Caucasian donors. The aim of the study was to test whether cataloging public T cell receptors could identify signatures of past pathogen exposure. Using immunosequencing, the study profiled T cell repertoires from 666 subjects and related those repertoires to cytomegalovirus serostatus. Besides the first cohort of roughly 640 subjects, a separate validation cohort made up of 120 or so different subjects was used. To predict cytomegalovirus infection status, the study brought together high-throughput TCR immunosequencing, statistical association of individual TCRs with disease status, and machine learning. A later analysis re-analyzed previously published TCR beta repertoires from roughly 690 donors and added high-resolution HLA genotyping to study TCR occurrence patterns. Rather than using new phenotypic data, the later analysis identified candidate immune exposures from TCR beta sequences and from how often those sequences occurred across donors. In an earlier analysis of more than 550 of the donors, high-throughput TCR beta sequencing was used to judge whether each TCR beta V gene segment behaved as functional or pseudogenic. Donor age, sex, ethnicity and CMV serostatus were collected together with the repertoire data. A later genetic analysis used genome-wide SNP genotypes for about three fifths of the 666 donors, treating that subset as a discovery cohort. Every discovery cohort repertoire had been produced on one sequencing platform. Both class I and class II loci were covered by HLA typing, at four-digit resolution. Typing coverage varied by locus: 629-630 donors for A, B, C, DRB1 and DQB1; 500 to 550 for DQA1; approximately 610 for DPA1; around 450 for DPB1. A few DR-DQ haplotypes were treated as single units for association and clustering because of strong linkage in the cohort. Among some 410 genotyped donors of the cohort, an average of approximately 200,000 unique TCR beta nucleotide sequences was sequenced per donor, of which approximately 18% were non-productive. Paper-wide results and their limitations: Roughly uniform sequencing depth across donors was assumed in presence/absence analyses, although this assumption may not hold. In a later genetic analysis, a missense DCLRE1C variant was associated with V-gene and J-gene trimming of TCR beta chains, and the association was replicated in an independent cohort. A few of the identified cytomegalovirus-associated TCR beta chains were confirmed in vitro to be specific for cytomegalovirus antigens. Because counts were too low, roughly 18 rarely observed V segments, including chromosome 9 orphons, were left out of the earlier analysis of 587 of the donors. A later analysis found that TCR association rates varied across HLA loci, with DRB1 alleles showing the most associated TCRs and HLA-C alleles the fewest. A further reported finding was that TCR beta sequences accurately predicted the HLA-A and HLA-B alleles for most subjects in the first cohort. According to a later analysis, most CMV-associated TCR beta chains appeared to be HLA-restricted, and the HLA associations seemed to be driven largely by CMV exposure. A later analysis reported that several top co-occurrence clusters appeared linked to parvovirus B19, influenza, CMV and Epstein-Barr virus. In the study, around 150 TCR beta chains were listed as associated with cytomegalovirus. A group of highly shared sequence variants was considered likely to be a technical artifact of the sequencing pipeline. Because the 87-base-pair reads could not distinguish some IMGT-functional V segments, including TRBV6-2 and TRBV6-3, those segments were excluded. It was suggested by the authors that the approach could potentially be generalized to other disease states and immunological phenotypes. CMV serostatus was the only immune exposure information available for the cohort. Most TCR sequences were observed very rarely across donors, whereas some public TCRs were present in many individuals. According to a later genetic analysis, donors in an Asian-associated ancestry cluster had fewer N-insertions in productive TCRs than the approximately 670-donor mean. The classifier was reported to diagnose cytomegalovirus status with high specificity and sensitivity in both the original and validation cohorts. Broadly in line with IMGT annotations, most TCR beta V segments showed up in productive rearrangements about 87% or about 30% of the time in an earlier analysis of 587 of the donors. In a later analysis, about 16,000 TCR beta sequences were associated with specific HLA alleles at a false discovery rate of 0.05. When HLA alleles, especially DR and DQ, strongly co-occurred, attributing TCR associations to individual alleles was difficult. HLA typing was unavailable for some donors at each locus, so association tests used only the typed subset. In a later analysis, HLA-associated TCR beta chains were found to be more clonally expanded and to have lower generation probabilities than equally common non-associated chains. Linkage disequilibrium might explain the correlated functional status among segregating V segments, but an unknown experimental factor could not be excluded. In this cohort, only TCR beta chains were sequenced, and detectable features were limited by the absence of alpha or paired-chain data.

CDR1 SEHNR and CDR2 FQNEAQ are derived from the germline V gene (reference sequence). The CDR3 measures 13 amino acids from cysteine to phenylalanine. CDR3 DNA only is kept here, 39 bases in frame from base 1. The receptor library was made with the immunoSEQ multiplex PCR assay. For the multiplex PCR, a mixture combining 60 forward primers for TCR Vbeta segments and 13 reverse primers for TCR Jbeta segments was used. Amplification of the CDR3 region of rearranged TCR beta genes was performed with a multiplex PCR assay on genomic DNA. On the Illumina HiSeq System, the amplified TCR beta libraries were sequenced as 87-base-pair reads. The authors' analysis ran thus. In a later analysis, tens of millions of unique TCR beta chains were counted across the 690 or so repertoires, and roughly 11 million of these chains were shared by at least two donors. To remove PCR and sequencing errors, raw reads were error-corrected and collapsed into unique sequences using a nearest-neighbor algorithm that merged closely related sequences. To assign V, D and J gene segments, CDR3 sequences were aligned to IMGT reference sequences. For a sequence to be retained, a match of at least six nucleotides to both a V gene segment and a J gene segment was required. A rearrangement was called productive if the CDR3 had no stop codons and remained in frame with V and J, and every other rearrangement was called non-productive. CDR3 was defined according to IMGT convention as the region running from the second conserved V-encoded cysteine to the conserved J-encoded phenylalanine. Sequences without an unambiguous match to a single V gene segment were excluded from the earlier analysis of almost 600 of the donors. In an earlier analysis of approximately 550 of the donors, V segments were called functional above 56.7% productive rearrangements and were called segregating when the between-donor standard deviation exceeded 5%. A statistical classification framework was built for diagnosing cytomegalovirus status from the catalog of TCR beta chain sequences. A later analysis assigned V and J genes by comparing TCR nucleotide sequences with IMGT/GENE-DB human TR gene sequences. A later analysis assigned CDR3 sequences and most-parsimonious VDJ recombination scenarios with the TCRdist pipeline. A later analysis defined each TCR beta chain by its CDR3 amino acid sequence plus V-gene family, and excluded reads lacking a unique V-gene family. In a later analysis, around 600 highly shared, low-generation-probability nucleotide sequences were removed to address suspected cross-contamination and a sequencing artifact. In a later analysis, a clonal expansion index was calculated for each public chain from normalized within-repertoire ranks of inferred template counts. In a later analysis, generation probabilities were computed with a VDJ recombination model fitted to out-of-frame rearrangements, and the resulting probabilities were checked against IGoR. A later analysis scored TCR-TCR, TCR-HLA and TCR-CMV co-occurrence with hypergeometric tests, applying a repertoire-size bias correction to TCR pairs. To estimate false discovery rates, a later analysis permuted the HLA or CMV assignments 20 times. In a later analysis, co-occurring TCRs were grouped using DBSCAN, and TCRdist sequence similarity was added for clustering within HLA-allele-positive subsets. For co-occurrence clustering, repertoires with fewer than 30,000 or more than 120,000 public chains were excluded, along with roughly 5 repertoires with anomalous nucleotide sharing. TCRdb provides this immuneACCESS table in a form limited to in-frame rearrangements. Some clones are lacking; in checked studies, under half of them reflect an unresolved V gene, and why the rest are absent is not known. The V and J calls and clone size were taken over from that table, and D and trimming were inferred from the DNA. The sample profile shows 120,000 to 150,000 clones; roughly four fifths of them were found once. The ten biggest clones cover around 3.9% of the sample.

In total, fewer than 750 healthy bone marrow donors made up the cohort. At the time of sampling, every cohort member was nominally healthy, though immune exposures that went unrecorded were likely present. The donor tested CMV seropositive, placing the donor among the 250 to 350 seropositive members of the cohort. A peripheral blood sample was collected from each donor, and TCR beta sequencing was performed on peripheral blood mononuclear cells. The Qiagen DNeasy Blood Extraction Kit was used to extract genomic DNA from the blood cell samples. This clone has just a few counts. It lacks a known antigen. One end of the junction does not line up with germline, which may come from a read error.

This clonotype was sampled from a man in his forties in good health and CMV-seropositive. In this chain, TRBV7-9 is recombined with TRBJ2-7; perhaps TRBD2 is the D gene, with 5 bases matching. Specimen: PBMCs. The encoded CDR3 is CSSSSGTSYEQYF. At the DNA level, the sequence is TGTTCCAGCAGCTCGGGAACGTCCTACGAGCAGTACTTC.